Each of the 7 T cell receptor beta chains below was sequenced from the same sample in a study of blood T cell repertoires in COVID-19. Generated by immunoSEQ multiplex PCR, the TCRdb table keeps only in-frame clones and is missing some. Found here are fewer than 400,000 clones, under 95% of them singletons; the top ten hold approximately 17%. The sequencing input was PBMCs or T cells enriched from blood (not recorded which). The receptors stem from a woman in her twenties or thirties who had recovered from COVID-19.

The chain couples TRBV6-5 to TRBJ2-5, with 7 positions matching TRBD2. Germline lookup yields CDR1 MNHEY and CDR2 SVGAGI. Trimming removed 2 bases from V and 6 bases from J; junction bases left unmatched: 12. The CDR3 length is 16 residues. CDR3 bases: TGTGCCAGCAGTTACGTCGTTTGGGCGGGGGTAAAGACCCAGTACTTC. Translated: CASSYVVWAGVKTQYF.

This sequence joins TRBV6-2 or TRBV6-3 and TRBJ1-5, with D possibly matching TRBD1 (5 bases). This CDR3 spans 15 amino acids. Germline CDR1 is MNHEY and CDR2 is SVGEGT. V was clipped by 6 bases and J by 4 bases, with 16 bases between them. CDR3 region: CASSDRGGENQPQHF. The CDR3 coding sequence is TGTGCCAGCAGCGACCGCGGGGGGGAAAATCAGCCCCAGCATTTT.

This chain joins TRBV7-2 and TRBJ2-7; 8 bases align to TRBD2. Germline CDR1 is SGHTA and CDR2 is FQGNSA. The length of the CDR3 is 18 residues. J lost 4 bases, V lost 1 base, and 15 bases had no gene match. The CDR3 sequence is CASSLGPGGPRLAYEQYF. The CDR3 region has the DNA TGTGCCAGCAGCTTAGGCCCGGGAGGGCCCCGACTAGCTTACGAGCAGTACTTC.

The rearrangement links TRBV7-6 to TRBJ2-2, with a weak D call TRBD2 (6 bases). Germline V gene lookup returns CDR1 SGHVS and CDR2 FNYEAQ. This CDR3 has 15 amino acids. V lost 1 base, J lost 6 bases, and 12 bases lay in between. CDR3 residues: CASSLEYTGAGELFF. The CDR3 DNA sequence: TGTGCCAGCAGCTTAGAGTATACGGGGGCCGGGGAGCTGTTTTTT.

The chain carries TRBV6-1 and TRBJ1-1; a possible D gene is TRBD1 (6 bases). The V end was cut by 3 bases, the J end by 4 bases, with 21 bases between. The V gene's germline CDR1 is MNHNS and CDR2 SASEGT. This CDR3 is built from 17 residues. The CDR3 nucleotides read TGTGCCAGCAGTGACACCTACTCCAGGGGCGCGTTCACTGAAGCTTTCTTT. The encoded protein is CASSDTYSRGAFTEAFF.

The DNA for the CDR3 is TGTGCCAGCAGCGTAGGGTCACTAGCGGGAGGGCCGGGGCAGTTCTTC. Protein sequence: CASSVGSLAGGPGQFF. The chain couples TRBV9 to TRBJ2-1; 13 nucleotides align to TRBD2. V was clipped by 0 bases and J by 12 bases; unmatched bases: 9. The CDR3 is 16 amino acids. The V gene's germline CDR1 is SGDLS and CDR2 YYNGEE.

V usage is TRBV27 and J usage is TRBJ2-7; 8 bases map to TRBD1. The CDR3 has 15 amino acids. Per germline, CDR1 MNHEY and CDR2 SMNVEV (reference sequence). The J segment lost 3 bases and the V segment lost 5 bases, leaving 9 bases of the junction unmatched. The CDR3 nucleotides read TGTGCCAGCAGTGCCCGACAGGGGTACGTCTACGAGCAGTACTTC. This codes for CASSARQGYVYEQYF.